What follows are 10 T cell receptor beta chains derived from one specimen sequenced in a study of technical replicates of blood from a handful of donors. Assay used: immunoSEQ multiplex PCR; TCRdb lists only in-frame clones, some missing. The profile shows about 68,000 clones, 95% to 97% of them singletons. Sequencing used T cells isolated from PBMCs. These TCRs come from a human donor in good health.

The chain combines TRBV6-5 with TRBJ1-1, with a possible D match to TRBD1 (5 bases). The CDR3 totals 13 residues. Germline V lookup: CDR1 MNHEY, CDR2 SVGAGI. The ends were cut back, 2 bases at V and 5 bases at J, with 9 bases in the middle. CDR3 region: CASSYGAGTEAFF. The DNA of the CDR3 is TGTGCCAGCAGTTACGGGGCGGGGACTGAAGCTTTCTTT.

J is TRBJ1-1 and V is TRBV27, with D maybe TRBD1 (5 bases). The CDR3 has 14 amino acids. The V end lost 1 base, the J end lost 1 base, and 7 bases lay between the germline ends. Germline lookup yields CDR1 MNHEY and CDR2 SMNVEV (reference sequence). CDR3 sequence: CASSLWGENTEAFF. The DNA for the CDR3 is TGTGCCAGCAGTTTATGGGGCGAGAACACTGAAGCTTTCTTT.

The genes are TRBV25-1 and TRBJ2-1; D perhaps matches TRBD1 (5 bases). The CDR3 has 17 residues. CDR1 and CDR2 (germline): MGHDK, SYGVNS. With 3 bases removed from V and 0 bases from J, the gap between germline ends came to 15 bases. This chain's CDR3 is CASSDTKTANSYNEQFF. CDR3 nucleotides: TGTGCCAGCAGTGATACCAAGACAGCGAACTCCTACAATGAGCAGTTCTTC.

This clone was detected only once. The rearrangement joins TRBV10-3 to TRBJ1-5; 8 bases line up with TRBD1. Germline CDR1 ENHRY, CDR2 SYGVKD. The V and J ends lost 0 bases and 0 bases, in that order; junction bases with no gene match: 1. The CDR3 is made up of 16 amino acids. This CDR3 reads CAISESDRASNQPQHF. CDR3 nucleotide sequence: TGTGCCATCAGTGAGTCGGACAGGGCTAGCAATCAGCCCCAGCATTTT.

On this clone itself: This CDR3 is also generated by other DNA sequences in the sample. This chain links TRBV19 with TRBJ1-2, with 10 bases matching TRBD1. The CDR3 covers 15 residues. The J segment lost 2 bases and the V segment lost 4 bases, leaving 4 bases of the junction unmatched. Germline-derived CDR1 and CDR2 are LNHDA and SQIVND (reference sequence). In nucleotides, the CDR3 is TGTGCCAGTAGTACCGGGACAGGGGCCAACTATGGCTACACCTTC. This encodes CASSTGTGANYGYTF.

The chain recombines TRBV2 with TRBJ1-5; D remains ambiguous. The germline V gene has CDR1 SNHLY and CDR2 FYNNEI. The CDR3 runs 16 residues. Trimming shortened V by 3 bases and J by 0 bases, and 12 bases separated the two germline ends. DNA for the CDR3: TGTGCCAGCAGTGATGAATTTGGCGGTAGCAATCAGCCCCAGCATTTT. Residues: CASSDEFGGSNQPQHF.

V gene TRBV5-1 combines with J gene TRBJ1-1; tentative D call: TRBD1 (5 bases). The germline gives CDR1 SGHRS, CDR2 YFSETQ. V was shortened by 4 bases and J by 1 base, with 5 bases between the two germline ends. This CDR3 is built from 12 residues. The CDR3 nucleotides read TGCGCCAGCAGCGGACAGAACACTGAAGCTTTCTTT. The encoded protein is CASSGQNTEAFF.

The chain is built from TRBV5-1 and TRBJ1-1; 7 nucleotides align to TRBD1. This CDR3 has 16 residues. Per the germline V gene, CDR1 is SGHRS and CDR2 is YFSETQ. V lost 5 bases and J lost 0; bases outside the gene matches: 10. The CDR3 reads CASRGPSGTVNTEAFF. In DNA, the CDR3 is TGCGCCAGCAGGGGCCCCTCCGGGACAGTGAACACTGAAGCTTTCTTT.

CDR3 residues: CASSSPGHSTDTQYF. As DNA, the CDR3 is TGTGCCAGCAGCTCCCCGGGACATAGCACAGATACGCAGTATTTT. The rearrangement joins TRBV5-4 to TRBJ2-3, with D possibly being TRBD1 (6 bases). CDR1 and CDR2 (germline): SGHNT, YYREEE (reference sequence). The V gene lost 3 bases and the J gene lost 0 bases, with 11 bases spanning the gap. The CDR3 covers 15 residues.

The genes are TRBV5-6 and TRBJ2-7; 11 positions match TRBD2. V was clipped by 2 bases and J by 5 bases; unmatched bases: 9. The CDR3 is 16 amino acids. Germline V gene sequence: CDR1 SGHDT, CDR2 YYEEEE. The CDR3 is CASSLIGTSGNNEQYF. Here the CDR3 DNA reads TGTGCCAGCAGCTTAATCGGGACTAGCGGAAACAACGAGCAGTACTTC.